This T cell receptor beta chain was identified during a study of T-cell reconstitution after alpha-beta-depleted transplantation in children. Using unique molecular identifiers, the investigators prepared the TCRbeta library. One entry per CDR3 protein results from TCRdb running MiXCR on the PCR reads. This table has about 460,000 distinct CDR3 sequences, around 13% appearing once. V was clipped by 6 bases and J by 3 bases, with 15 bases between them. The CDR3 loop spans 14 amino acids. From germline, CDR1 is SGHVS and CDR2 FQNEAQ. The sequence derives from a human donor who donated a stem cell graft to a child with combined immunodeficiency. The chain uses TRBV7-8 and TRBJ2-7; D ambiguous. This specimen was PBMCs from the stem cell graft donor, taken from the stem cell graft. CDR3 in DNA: TGTGCCAGCAGTATCAGGACCTTAAACTACGAGCAGTACTTC. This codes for CASSIRTLNYEQYF.